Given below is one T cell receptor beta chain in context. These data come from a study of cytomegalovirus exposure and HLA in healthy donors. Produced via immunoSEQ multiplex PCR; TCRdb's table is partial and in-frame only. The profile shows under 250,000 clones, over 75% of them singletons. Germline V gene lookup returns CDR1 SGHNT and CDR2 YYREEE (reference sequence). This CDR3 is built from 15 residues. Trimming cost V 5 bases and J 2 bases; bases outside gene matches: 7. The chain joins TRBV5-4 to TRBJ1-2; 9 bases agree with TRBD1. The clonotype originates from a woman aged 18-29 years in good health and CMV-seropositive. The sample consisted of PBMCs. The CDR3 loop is CASSLAGTGNYGYTF. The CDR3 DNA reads TGTGCCAGCAGTTTAGCCGGGACAGGGAACTATGGCTACACCTTC.